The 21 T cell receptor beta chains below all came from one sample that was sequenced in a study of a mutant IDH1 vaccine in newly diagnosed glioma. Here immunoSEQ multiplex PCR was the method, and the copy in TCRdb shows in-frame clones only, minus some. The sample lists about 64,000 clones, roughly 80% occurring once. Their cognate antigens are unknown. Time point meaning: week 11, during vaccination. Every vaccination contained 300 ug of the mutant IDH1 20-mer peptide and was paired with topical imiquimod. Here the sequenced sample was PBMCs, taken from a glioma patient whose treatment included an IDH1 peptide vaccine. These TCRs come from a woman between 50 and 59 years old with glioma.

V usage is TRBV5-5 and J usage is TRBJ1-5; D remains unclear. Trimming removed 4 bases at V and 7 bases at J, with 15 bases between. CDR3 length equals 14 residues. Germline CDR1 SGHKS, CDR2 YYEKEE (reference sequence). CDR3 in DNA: TGTGCCAGCAGCCTGAGGGTCTTTGAACAGCCCCAGCATTTT. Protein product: CASSLRVFEQPQHF.

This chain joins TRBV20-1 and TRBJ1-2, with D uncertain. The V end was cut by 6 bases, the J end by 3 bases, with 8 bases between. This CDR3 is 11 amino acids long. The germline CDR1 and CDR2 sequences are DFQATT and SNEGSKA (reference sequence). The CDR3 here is CSAQADYGYTF. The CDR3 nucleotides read TGCAGTGCACAAGCGGACTATGGCTACACCTTC.

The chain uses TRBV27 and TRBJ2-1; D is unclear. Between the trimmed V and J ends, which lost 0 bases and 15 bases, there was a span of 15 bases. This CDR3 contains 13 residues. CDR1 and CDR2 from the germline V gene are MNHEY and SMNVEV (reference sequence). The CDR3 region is CASSLSLREPGFF. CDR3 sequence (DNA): TGTGCCAGCAGTTTATCGCTGAGAGAACCGGGGTTCTTC.

CDR3 amino acids: CASSSPRGTGNEKLFF. Here the CDR3 DNA reads TGCGCCAGCAGCTCACCCAGAGGGACGGGTAATGAAAAACTGTTTTTT. The chain is built from TRBV4-1 and TRBJ1-4, with D possibly being TRBD1 (5 bases). CDR3 length equals 16 residues. Trimming took 5 bases from V and 4 from J, leaving 17 bases between them. CDR1 is MGHRA, CDR2 YSYEKL, per germline.

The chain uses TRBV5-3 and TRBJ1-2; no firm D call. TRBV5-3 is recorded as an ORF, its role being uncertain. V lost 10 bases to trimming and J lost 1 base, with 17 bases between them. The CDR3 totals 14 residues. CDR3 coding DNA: TGTGCCTTGACACGCGACCTCCTTAACTATGGCTACACCTTC. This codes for CALTRDLLNYGYTF.

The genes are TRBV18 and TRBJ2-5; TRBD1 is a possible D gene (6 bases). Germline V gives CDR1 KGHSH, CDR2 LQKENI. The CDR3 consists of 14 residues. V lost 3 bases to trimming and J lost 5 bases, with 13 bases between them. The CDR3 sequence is CASSPLQGSETQYF. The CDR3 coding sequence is TGTGCCAGCTCACCGCTACAGGGATCGGAGACCCAGTACTTC. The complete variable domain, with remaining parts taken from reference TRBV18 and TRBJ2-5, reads NAGVMQNPRHLVRRRGQEARLRCSPMKGHSHVYWYRQLPEEGLKFMVYLQKENIIDESGMPKERFSAEFPKEGPSILRIQQVVRGDSAAYFCASSPLQGSETQYFGPGTRLLVL.

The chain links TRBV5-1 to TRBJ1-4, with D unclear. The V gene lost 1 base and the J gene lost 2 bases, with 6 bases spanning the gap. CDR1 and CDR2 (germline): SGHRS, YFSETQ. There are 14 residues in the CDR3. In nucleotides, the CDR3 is TGCGCCAGCAGCTTGAGGCGTACTAATGAAAAACTGTTTTTT. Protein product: CASSLRRTNEKLFF.

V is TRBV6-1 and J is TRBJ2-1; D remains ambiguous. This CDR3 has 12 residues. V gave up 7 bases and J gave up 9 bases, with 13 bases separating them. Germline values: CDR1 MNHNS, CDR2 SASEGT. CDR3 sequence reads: CASILKWSEQFF. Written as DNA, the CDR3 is TGTGCCAGCATTCTCAAGTGGAGTGAGCAGTTCTTC.

As DNA, the CDR3 is TGTGCCACCAGCAGAACACCGGACAGGGGCGAAAACACCATATATTTT. Encoded protein: CATSRTPDRGENTIYF. The rearrangement uses TRBV15 and TRBJ1-3; 9 bases fit TRBD1. The CDR3 loop spans 16 amino acids. With V trimmed by 2 bases and J by 6 bases, 8 bases remained unmatched. The germline CDR1 and CDR2 sequences are LNHNV and YYDKDF (reference sequence).

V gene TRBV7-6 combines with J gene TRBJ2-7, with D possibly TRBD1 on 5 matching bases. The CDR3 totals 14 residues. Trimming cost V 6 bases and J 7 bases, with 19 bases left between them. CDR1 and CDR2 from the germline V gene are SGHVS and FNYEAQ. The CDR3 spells CASSNAGPLGEQYF. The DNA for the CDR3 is TGTGCCAGCAGTAACGCAGGGCCCCTTGGAGAGCAGTACTTC.

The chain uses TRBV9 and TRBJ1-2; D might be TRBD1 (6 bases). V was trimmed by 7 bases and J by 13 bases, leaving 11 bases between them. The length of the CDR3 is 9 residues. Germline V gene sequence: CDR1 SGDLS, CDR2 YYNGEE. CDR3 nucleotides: TGTGCCAGCGGTGGGGGGCCCACCTTC. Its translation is CASGGGPTF.

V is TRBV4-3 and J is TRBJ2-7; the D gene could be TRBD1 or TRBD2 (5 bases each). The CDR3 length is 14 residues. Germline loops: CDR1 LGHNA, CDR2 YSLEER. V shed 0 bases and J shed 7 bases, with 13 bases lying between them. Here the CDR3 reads CASSQDWGSREQYF. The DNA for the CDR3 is TGCGCCAGCAGCCAAGATTGGGGGTCTCGGGAGCAGTACTTC.

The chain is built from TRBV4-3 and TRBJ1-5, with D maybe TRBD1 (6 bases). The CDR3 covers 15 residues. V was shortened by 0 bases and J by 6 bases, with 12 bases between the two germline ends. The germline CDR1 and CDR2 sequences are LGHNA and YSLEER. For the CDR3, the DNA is TGCGCCAGCAGCCAAGAATTGGGGGCGGCTCAGCCCCAGCATTTT. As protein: CASSQELGAAQPQHF.

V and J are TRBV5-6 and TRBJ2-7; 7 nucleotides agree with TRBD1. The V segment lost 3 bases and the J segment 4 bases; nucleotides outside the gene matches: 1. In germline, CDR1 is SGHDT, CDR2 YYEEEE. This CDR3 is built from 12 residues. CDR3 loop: CASSSGQYEQYF. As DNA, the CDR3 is TGTGCCAGCAGCTCGGGACAGTACGAGCAGTACTTC.

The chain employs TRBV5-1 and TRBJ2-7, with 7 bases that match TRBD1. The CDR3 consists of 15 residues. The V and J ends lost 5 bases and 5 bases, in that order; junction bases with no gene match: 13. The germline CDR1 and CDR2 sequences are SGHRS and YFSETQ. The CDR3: CASRDPGQYPHEQYF. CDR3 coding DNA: TGCGCCAGCAGAGATCCGGGACAGTACCCCCACGAGCAGTACTTC.

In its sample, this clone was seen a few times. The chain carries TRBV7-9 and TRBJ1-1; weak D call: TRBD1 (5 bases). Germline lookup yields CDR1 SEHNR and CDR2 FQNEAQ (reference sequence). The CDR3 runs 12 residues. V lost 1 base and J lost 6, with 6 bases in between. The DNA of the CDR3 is TGTGCCAGCAGCTTAGGGGGGGCTGAAGCTTTCTTT. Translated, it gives CASSLGGAEAFF.

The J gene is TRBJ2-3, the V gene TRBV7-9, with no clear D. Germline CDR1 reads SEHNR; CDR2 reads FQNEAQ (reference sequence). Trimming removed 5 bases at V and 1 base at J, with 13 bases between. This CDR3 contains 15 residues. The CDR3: CASSHPTAGTDTQYF. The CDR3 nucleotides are TGTGCCAGCAGCCATCCGACGGCCGGCACAGATACGCAGTATTTT.

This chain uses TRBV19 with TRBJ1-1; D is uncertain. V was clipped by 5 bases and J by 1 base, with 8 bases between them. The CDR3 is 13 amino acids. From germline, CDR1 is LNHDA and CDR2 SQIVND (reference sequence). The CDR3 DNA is TGTGCCAGTAGTCTCTCAGCGAACACTGAAGCTTTCTTT. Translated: CASSLSANTEAFF.

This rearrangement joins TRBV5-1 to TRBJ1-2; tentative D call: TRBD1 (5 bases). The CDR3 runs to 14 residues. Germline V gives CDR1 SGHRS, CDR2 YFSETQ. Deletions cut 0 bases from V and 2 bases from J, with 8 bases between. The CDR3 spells CASSLGGDNYGYTF. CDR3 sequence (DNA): TGCGCCAGCAGCTTGGGCGGGGACAACTATGGCTACACCTTC.

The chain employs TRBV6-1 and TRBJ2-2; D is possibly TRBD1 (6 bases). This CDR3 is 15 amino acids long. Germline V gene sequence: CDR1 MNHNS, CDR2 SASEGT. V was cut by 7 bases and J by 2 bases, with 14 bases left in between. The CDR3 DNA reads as TGTGCCAGCACCCTCAGGGGCCATAACACCGGGGAGCTGTTTTTT. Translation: CASTLRGHNTGELFF.

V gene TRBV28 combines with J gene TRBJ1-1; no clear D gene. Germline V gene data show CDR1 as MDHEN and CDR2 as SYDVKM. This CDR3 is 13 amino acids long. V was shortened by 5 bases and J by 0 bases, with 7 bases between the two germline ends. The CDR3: CASSLPLNTEAFF. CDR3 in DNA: TGTGCCAGCAGTCTCCCCCTGAACACTGAAGCTTTCTTT.